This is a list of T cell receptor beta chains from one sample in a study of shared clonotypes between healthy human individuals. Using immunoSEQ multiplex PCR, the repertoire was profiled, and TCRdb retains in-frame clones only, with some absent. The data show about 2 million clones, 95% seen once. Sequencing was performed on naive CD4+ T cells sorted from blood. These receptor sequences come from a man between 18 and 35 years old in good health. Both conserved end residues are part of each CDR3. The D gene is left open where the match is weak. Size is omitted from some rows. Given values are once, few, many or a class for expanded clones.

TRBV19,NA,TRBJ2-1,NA,CASSIDEGENEQFF,TGTGCCAGTAGTATAGACGAGGGGGAAAATGAGCAGTTCTTC
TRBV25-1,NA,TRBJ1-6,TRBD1,CASSEGQGTVNNSPLHF,TGTGCCAGCAGTGAAGGGCAGGGGACAGTGAATAATTCACCCCTCCACTTT
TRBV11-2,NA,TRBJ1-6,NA,CASSLPPSLGRSPLHF,TGTGCCAGCAGCTTACCACCGAGTTTGGGCCGCTCACCCCTCCACTTT
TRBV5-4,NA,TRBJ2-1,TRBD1,CASSPGTGAPTSGLEQFF,TGTGCCAGCAGCCCCGGGACAGGGGCCCCCACTTCCGGTTTGGAGCAGTTCTTC
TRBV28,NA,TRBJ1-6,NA,CASIPGTKNSPLHF,TGTGCCAGCATCCCCGGGACCAAAAATTCACCCCTCCACTTT
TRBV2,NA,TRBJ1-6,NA,CASREGTPYNSPLHF,TGTGCCAGCAGAGAAGGGACACCCTATAATTCACCCCTCCACTTT
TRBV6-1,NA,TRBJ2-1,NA,CASSEGGHTYNEQFF,TGTGCCAGCAGTGAAGGGGGCCACACTTACAATGAGCAGTTCTTC
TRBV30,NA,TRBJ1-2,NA,CAWSRVRLVRYGYTF,TGTGCCTGGAGTAGGGTCCGGTTAGTCCGATATGGCTACACCTTC
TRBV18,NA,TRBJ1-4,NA,CASSPSGRDEKLFF,TGTGCCAGCTCACCCAGCGGGCGGGATGAAAAACTGTTTTTT
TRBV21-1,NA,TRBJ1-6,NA,CASSKDDRGTYNSPLHF,TGTGCCAGCAGCAAAGACGACAGGGGCACCTATAATTCACCCCTCCACTTT
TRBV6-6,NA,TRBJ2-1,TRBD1,CASSRARDSSYNEQFF,TGTGCCAGCAGCCGAGCTCGGGACAGCTCCTACAATGAGCAGTTCTTC
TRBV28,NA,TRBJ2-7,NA,CASSKRGNYEQYF,TGTGCCAGCAGCAAAAGGGGCAACTACGAGCAGTACTTC
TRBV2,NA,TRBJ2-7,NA,CAGGVWRQAEQYF,TGTGCCGGGGGGGTGTGGCGACAGGCCGAGCAGTACTTC
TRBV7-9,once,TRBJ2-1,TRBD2,CASSLGGTSGNNEQFF,TGTGCCAGCAGCTTAGGCGGGACTAGCGGTAACAATGAGCAGTTCTTC
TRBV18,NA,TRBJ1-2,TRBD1,CASSRTGGDGYTF,TGTGCCAGCTCGCGGACAGGGGGCGATGGCTACACCTTC
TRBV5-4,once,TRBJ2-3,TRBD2,CASSPGTSGTDTQYF,TGTGCCAGCAGCCCTGGGACTAGCGGCACAGATACGCAGTATTTT
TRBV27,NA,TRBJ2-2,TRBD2,CASSTSGRAPGELFF,TGTGCCAGCAGCACTAGCGGGAGGGCCCCCGGGGAGCTGTTTTTT
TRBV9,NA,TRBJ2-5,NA,CASSVEAEETQYF,TGTGCCAGCAGCGTAGAGGCAGAGGAGACCCAGTACTTC
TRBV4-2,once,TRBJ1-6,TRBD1,CASSQEMTGESPLHF,TGTGCCAGCAGCCAAGAAATGACAGGGGAATCACCCCTCCACTTT
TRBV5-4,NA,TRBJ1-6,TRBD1,CASSDRQGYNSPLHF,TGTGCCAGCAGCGATCGACAGGGCTATAATTCACCCCTCCACTTT
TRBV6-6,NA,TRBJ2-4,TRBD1,CASSYPMGQGNIQYF,TGTGCCAGCAGTTACCCGATGGGACAGGGAAACATTCAGTACTTC
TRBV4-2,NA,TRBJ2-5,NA,CASSQALGETQYF,TGTGCCAGCAGCCAAGCGCTTGGGGAGACCCAGTACTTC
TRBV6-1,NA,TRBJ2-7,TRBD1,CASSPQTGVYDF,TGTGCCAGCAGTCCCCAGACAGGGGTATATGACTTC
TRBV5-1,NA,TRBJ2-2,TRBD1,CASSLAGTGIAGELFF,TGCGCCAGCAGCTTGGCCGGGACAGGGATCGCCGGGGAGCTGTTTTTT
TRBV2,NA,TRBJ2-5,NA,CASSDRVQTQYF,TGTGCCAGCAGTGACAGGGTACAGACCCAGTACTTC
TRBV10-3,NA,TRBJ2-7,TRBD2,CAIRPAGGPGNEQYF,TGTGCCATCAGGCCAGCGGGAGGGCCGGGAAACGAGCAGTACTTC
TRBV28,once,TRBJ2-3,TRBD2,CASSPDATSGGPSTDTQYF,TGTGCCAGCAGCCCTGACGCGACTAGCGGGGGGCCCAGTACAGATACGCAGTATTTT